The source of this T cell receptor (beta chain) is a study of post-analysis software for immune sequencing data. On the study more broadly: The study covered relapsing-remitting, secondary progressive and progressive-relapsing courses of multiple sclerosis.

Study results and limitations: Strong same-batch co-clustering of samples appeared with F measure clustering. Controls significantly exceeded multiple sclerosis patients in normalized Chao1 diversity.

In this sample, this clonotype turned up a few times. Antigen specificity is unknown. Prepared libraries of TCR beta cDNA carried unique molecular identifiers. Researchers reported a few hundred thousand cDNA molecules coming from about 0.98 to 11 million T cells. MiXCR, run by TCRdb on the PCR reads, gives a single entry per CDR3 protein. In the table there are roughly 700,000 distinct CDR3 sequences, 25% to 30% of which are singletons. The sample was blood. This sequence originates from a girl between 10 and 17 years old with multiple sclerosis.

The CDR3 spells CASSQVGGAGAFF. The CDR3 DNA reads as TGCGCCAGCAGCCAAGTAGGGGGCGCGGGGGCTTTCTTT. This chain connects TRBV4-1 to TRBJ1-1; 7 nucleotides align to TRBD1. There are 13 residues in the CDR3. The V and J ends lost 1 base and 11 bases, in that order; junction bases with no gene match: 7. Germline assignment: CDR1 MGHRA and CDR2 YSYEKL.